This T cell receptor beta chain comes out of a study of shared clonotypes between healthy human individuals. Profiling relied on immunoSEQ multiplex PCR, and the TCRdb table lists in-frame clones only, not all of them. Among about 980,000 clones listed, approximately 80% were seen once. The donor cohort consisted entirely of Caucasian adults residing in Nashville, Tennessee. The J segment lost 4 bases and the V segment lost 6 bases, leaving 8 bases of the junction unmatched. The CDR3 has 14 residues. CDR1 and CDR2 (germline): SQVTM, ANQGSEA. Notes on this clone: Its target is unknown.

Findings of the study overall: Naive subsets generally had larger estimated richness than memory subsets.

The chain links TRBV29-1 to TRBJ1-5; 8 bases match TRBD1. The clonotype comes from a man aged 18 to 30 in good health. The sequencing sample was made of memory CD4+ T cells sorted from blood. The subset is: CD45RA-negative fraction. CDR3 in DNA: TGCAGCGTCCAGACAGGGGTAGGAAATCAGCCCCAGCATTTT. Its translation: CSVQTGVGNQPQHF.